This is a list of T cell receptor beta chains from one sample in a study of blood T cell repertoires in COVID-19. The repertoire was sequenced with immunoSEQ multiplex PCR; TCRdb's copy has only in-frame clones and lacks some. The sample consists of around 310,000 clones, roughly 89% of them appearing once. Material for sequencing was PBMCs or T cells enriched from blood (not recorded which). These receptors originate from a woman aged 25 to 39 who had recovered from COVID-19. Both conserved end residues are part of each CDR3. The order of the fields is V gene, J gene, clone size, D gene, CDR3 protein, CDR3 DNA. D genes are given only for firm matches. A clone size is listed for some rows: how often the clone was seen (once, few, many), or a class if it is expanded.

TRBV10-3	TRBJ2-7	NA	NA	CATKEAYEQYF	TGTGCCACCAAGGAGGCCTACGAGCAGTACTTC
TRBV10-1	TRBJ1-5	NA	NA	CASSESAGYQPQHF	TGCGCCAGCAGTGAATCGGCCGGGTATCAGCCCCAGCATTTT
TRBV29-1	TRBJ1-2	few	NA	CSVEWTAYGYTF	TGCAGCGTTGAATGGACAGCTTATGGCTACACCTTC
TRBV27	TRBJ2-3	NA	NA	CASYSKGFYTDTQYF	TGTGCCAGCTATTCTAAGGGGTTCTACACAGATACGCAGTATTTT
TRBV12-5	TRBJ2-1	NA	NA	CASGLNTGSYNEQFF	TGTGCTAGTGGTTTGAACACGGGTTCCTACAATGAGCAGTTCTTC
TRBV6-2/TRBV6-3	TRBJ1-1	NA	TRBD1	CASSHPGQGYTEAFF	TGTGCCAGCAGTCACCCCGGACAGGGCTACACTGAAGCTTTCTTT
TRBV2	TRBJ2-5	once	NA	CASSEALAVYF	TGTGCCAGCAGTGAAGCGCTGGCGGTATACTTC
TRBV4-2	TRBJ2-3	NA	NA	CASSQDWRGRTDTQYF	TGTGCCAGCAGCCAAGATTGGCGGGGGCGCACAGATACGCAGTATTTT
TRBV28	TRBJ1-2	NA	NA	CASSLYGSLTANYGYTF	TGTGCCAGCAGTTTATACGGCAGTCTAACAGCTAACTATGGCTACACCTTC
TRBV2	TRBJ1-3	NA	TRBD1	CASKEGATSGNTIYF	TGTGCCAGCAAGGAGGGGGCGACCTCTGGAAACACCATATATTTT
TRBV4-3	TRBJ2-7	NA	NA	CASSFLAGQPNYEQYF	TGCGCCAGCAGCTTCCTGGCGGGACAGCCTAACTACGAGCAGTACTTC
TRBV10-3	TRBJ1-5	NA	NA	CATSPTAANQPQHF	TGTGCCACCTCGCCGACAGCCGCTAATCAGCCCCAGCATTTT
TRBV27	TRBJ2-7	NA	TRBD2	CASSRLAINYEQYF	TGTGCCAGCAGTCGACTAGCGATAAACTACGAGCAGTACTTC
TRBV7-9	TRBJ2-2	NA	NA	CASSLLVLTGELFF	TGTGCCAGCAGCTTACTCGTTTTAACCGGGGAGCTGTTTTTT
TRBV10-3	TRBJ2-2	few	TRBD2	CASIAGVGTGELFF	TGTGCCAGCATAGCGGGAGTAGGGACCGGGGAGCTGTTTTTT
TRBV5-1	TRBJ2-1	NA	TRBD2	CASNRGTSDNEQFF	TGCGCCAGCAACCGCGGGACTAGTGACAATGAGCAGTTCTTC
TRBV27	TRBJ1-2	NA	TRBD1	CASRGQGLLDYGYTF	TGTGCCAGCAGGGGACAGGGATTATTGGACTATGGCTACACCTTC
TRBV27	TRBJ1-2	NA	NA	CASSFRAGGNYGYTF	TGTGCCAGCAGTTTCAGGGCCGGGGGGAACTATGGCTACACCTTC
TRBV20-1	TRBJ2-7	few	NA	CSARDGYEQYF	TGCAGTGCTAGAGACGGCTACGAGCAGTACTTC
TRBV7-2	TRBJ2-3	NA	NA	CASSIVGSADTQYF	TGTGCCAGCAGCATCGTGGGGAGCGCAGATACGCAGTATTTT
TRBV15	TRBJ2-7	few	TRBD2	CATSREAGGAGGPGYEQYF	TGTGCCACCAGCAGAGAGGCTGGGGGAGCGGGAGGGCCTGGCTACGAGCAGTACTTC
TRBV10-3	TRBJ2-7	NA	TRBD2	CAISSGTSGTYEQYF	TGTGCCATCAGTTCCGGGACTAGCGGGACCTACGAGCAGTACTTC
TRBV7-6	TRBJ2-2	NA	TRBD1	CASSLDGTGVPGELFF	TGTGCCAGCAGCCTAGATGGGACAGGGGTTCCCGGGGAGCTGTTTTTT
TRBV4-1	TRBJ2-1	NA	TRBD2	CASSQGLADYNEQFF	TGCGCCAGCAGCCAAGGGCTAGCGGACTACAATGAGCAGTTCTTC
TRBV28	TRBJ1-5	NA	NA	CASSLIRGPQHF	TGTGCCAGCAGTTTGATCCGAGGGCCCCAGCATTTT
TRBV7-9	TRBJ1-1	NA	NA	CASSTHTGTNTEAFF	TGTGCCAGCAGCACCCACACGGGGACAAACACTGAAGCTTTCTTT
TRBV6-2/TRBV6-3	TRBJ1-1	NA	TRBD1	CASSPRTGWNTEAFF	TGTGCCAGCAGTCCAAGGACAGGCTGGAACACTGAAGCTTTCTTT
TRBV3-1/TRBV3-2	TRBJ1-1	NA	TRBD1	CASSQRQGAFGLEAFF	TGTGCCAGCAGCCAGAGACAGGGGGCGTTCGGGCTTGAAGCTTTCTTT
TRBV10-3	TRBJ2-1	NA	NA	CAISESMAEVYNEQFF	TGTGCCATCAGTGAGTCGATGGCGGAAGTATACAATGAGCAGTTCTTC
TRBV10-3	TRBJ2-3	NA	NA	CAISESRAGIGTDTQYF	TGTGCCATCAGTGAGTCGAGGGCGGGAATTGGCACAGATACGCAGTATTTT
TRBV19	TRBJ1-2	few	TRBD1	CASSIGQGDGYTF	TGTGCCAGTAGTATAGGACAGGGGGATGGCTACACCTTC
TRBV5-1	TRBJ2-3	NA	NA	CASSLDYDADYKATQYF	TGCGCCAGCAGCTTGGATTATGATGCCGACTACAAAGCTACGCAGTATTTT
TRBV2	TRBJ1-4	once	TRBD1	CASSLQGEVNEKLFF	TGTGCCAGCAGCCTACAGGGGGAAGTTAATGAAAAACTGTTTTTT
TRBV18	TRBJ2-1	NA	TRBD2	CASSRDLTLTSGNSYNEQFF	TGTGCCAGCTCACGTGACCTCACTCTGACTAGCGGTAACTCCTACAATGAGCAGTTCTTC
TRBV6-1	TRBJ1-1	NA	NA	CASSERRLEAFF	TGTGCCAGCAGTGAAAGAAGACTTGAAGCTTTCTTT
TRBV15	TRBJ1-1	NA	TRBD1	CATTPTPDREVGEAFF	TGTGCCACCACCCCAACACCGGACAGGGAGGTCGGTGAAGCTTTCTTT
TRBV9	TRBJ2-5	NA	TRBD2	CASSVAGGETQYF	TGTGCCAGCAGCGTAGCGGGGGGAGAGACCCAGTACTTC
TRBV10-3	TRBJ2-3	NA	TRBD2	CAIRVAGGGDTQYF	TGTGCCATCAGAGTAGCGGGAGGGGGAGATACGCAGTATTTT
TRBV19	TRBJ2-7	NA	NA	CASGLSYEQYF	TGTGCCAGTGGACTGTCCTACGAGCAGTACTTC
TRBV4-2	TRBJ1-1	NA	NA	CASSQGGIRPRSTMNTEAFF	TGTGCCAGCAGCCAAGGGGGCATACGTCCTAGAAGTACCATGAACACTGAAGCTTTCTTT